This TCR beta chain was captured by sequencing in a study of blood T cells in healthy people across ages. About the research overall: The template switching approach captured approximately one barcoded beta molecule for every two T cells.

Study conclusions and caveats: Expanded clonotype changes were possibly confounded by unknown donor CMV status.

CDR1 is SQVTM and CDR2 is ANQGSEA in the germline V gene. This CDR3 has 15 residues. The V end was cut by 2 bases, the J end by 4 bases, with 17 bases between. Sample-barcoded 5' priming and a J-beta primer mix drove a second PCR of about 6 to 11 cycles. One entry per CDR3 protein results from TCRdb running MiXCR on the 5' RACE reads. The sample gives about 680,000 distinct CDR3 sequences, over 45% of which show up once; under 35% is in the top ten. This clonotype was detected ten times or more. Antigen unknown. The receptor's source is an older woman in good health. Sequencing used blood. The genes are TRBV29-1 and TRBJ2-5, with D possibly being TRBD1 (7 bases). This CDR3 is CSVESEGDRGETQYF. CDR3 nucleotides: TGCAGCGTTGAATCGGAGGGGGACAGAGGAGAGACCCAGTACTTC.